The 16 T cell receptor beta chains below all came from one sample that was sequenced in a study of glioma-infiltrating T cells after dendritic cell vaccination. TCRdb's table, derived via immunoSEQ multiplex PCR, lists solely in-frame clones and lacks some. In the table there are fewer than 110,000 clones, roughly 79% of which are singletons. The specimen was blood, collected before dendritic cell vaccination. The receptors were sampled from a human donor with glioblastoma.

The rearrangement links TRBV6-1 to TRBJ1-6; D remains ambiguous. The germline gives CDR1 MNHNS, CDR2 SASEGT. V was clipped by 2 bases and J by 14 bases, with 4 bases between them. This CDR3 comprises 10 residues. CDR3 protein: CASSENTLHF. CDR3 in DNA: TGTGCCAGCAGTGAAAACACCCTCCACTTT.

This clone was seen a few times. The rearrangement links TRBV7-9 to TRBJ1-4, with 7 bases lining up with TRBD1. This CDR3 has 15 amino acids. The V gene end was trimmed by 1 base and the J gene end by 10 bases; junction bases not matched to a gene: 9. Germline V gene data show CDR1 as SEHNR and CDR2 as FQNEAQ (reference sequence). CDR3 loop: CASSLGLQGVGKLFF. For the CDR3, the DNA is TGTGCCAGCAGCTTAGGCCTGCAGGGGGTTGGAAAACTGTTTTTT.

This chain links TRBV9 with TRBJ2-1; 8 bases map to TRBD2. V shed 0 bases and J 0 bases; nucleotides not matched to a gene: 5. The CDR3 consists of 17 residues. Germline lookup yields CDR1 SGDLS and CDR2 YYNGEE. CDR3 in amino acids: CASSVEGSGSSYNEQFF. The DNA of the CDR3 is TGTGCCAGCAGCGTAGAAGGAAGCGGGAGCTCCTACAATGAGCAGTTCTTC.

This clone was counted once. V and J are TRBV4-3 and TRBJ2-7, with 11 bases that match TRBD1. Per the germline V gene, CDR1 is LGHNA and CDR2 is YSLEER. The CDR3 runs to 16 residues. V dropped 1 base and J dropped 7; count of bases not matched to a gene: 9. The CDR3 DNA sequence: TGCGCCAGCAGCCAAGTCGGGGGACAGGGGGTCAGGGAGCAGTACTTC. This codes for CASSQVGGQGVREQYF.

This clone was seen a single time. The chain joins TRBV6-5 to TRBJ2-2; D not certain. This CDR3 is built from 14 residues. Germline V gene lookup returns CDR1 MNHEY and CDR2 SVGAGI. V was pared by 5 bases and J by 1 base, with 8 bases between. This CDR3 reads CASSRVVNTGELFF. The CDR3 DNA reads TGTGCCAGCAGTCGGGTCGTGAACACCGGGGAGCTGTTTTTT.

This chain connects TRBV6-4 to TRBJ1-4; 9 nucleotides agree with TRBD1. This CDR3 contains 14 residues. Germline V gene data show CDR1 as MRHNA and CDR2 as SNTAGT. Trimming removed 5 bases from V and 7 bases from J; junction bases left unmatched: 5. The CDR3 DNA reads TGTGCCAGCAGTCCCGGGACAGGGTCTGAAAAACTGTTTTTT. Translated: CASSPGTGSEKLFF.

The rearrangement links TRBV19 to TRBJ2-2; 8 bases match TRBD1. V was pared by 10 bases and J by 7 bases, with 2 bases of the junction left unmatched. The V gene's germline CDR1 is LNHDA and CDR2 SQIVND (reference sequence). This CDR3 has 11 residues. CDR3 in DNA: TGTGCCATCGGACAGGGCGGGGAGCTGTTTTTT. Amino acid sequence: CAIGQGGELFF.

The sample holds one count of this clone. The chain combines TRBV19 with TRBJ2-7; D might be TRBD1 (6 bases). The CDR3 extends over 16 amino acids. Germline lookup yields CDR1 LNHDA and CDR2 SQIVND (reference sequence). The V and J ends lost 3 bases and 3 bases respectively, with 18 bases between them. CDR3 nucleotide sequence: TGTGCCAGTAGTATCCCTGGACAGTCTTCCCTCTACGAGCAGTACTTC. Its protein is CASSIPGQSSLYEQYF.

The chain combines TRBV20-1 with TRBJ2-3; 9 nucleotides match TRBD2. Germline-derived CDR1 and CDR2 are DFQATT and SNEGSKA (reference sequence). This CDR3 is built from 11 residues. Germline trimming cut 7 bases from V and 7 bases from J; bases unmatched to any gene: 3. This chain's CDR3 is CSVRGGHTQYF. CDR3 bases: TGCAGTGTGCGGGGGGGCCATACGCAGTATTTT.

The rearrangement joins TRBV4-2 to TRBJ2-3, with 9 bases that match TRBD2. Germline assignment: CDR1 LGHNA and CDR2 YNFKEQ. The CDR3 has 17 residues. J lost 9 bases, V lost 0 bases, and 13 bases had no gene match. DNA of the CDR3: TGTGCCAGCAGCCAAGAAGATCGCCTAGCGGGGAGTGGCACGCAGTATTTT. Amino acids: CASSQEDRLAGSGTQYF.

The chain combines TRBV6-6 with TRBJ1-1; TRBD1 is a possible D gene (5 bases). The CDR3 has 14 amino acids. The germline gives CDR1 MNHNY, CDR2 SVGAGI (reference sequence). V was trimmed by 6 bases and J by 4 bases, leaving 15 bases between them. CDR3 sequence: CASSANRGSTEAFF. CDR3 nucleotide sequence: TGTGCCAGCAGCGCAAACCGGGGGTCCACTGAAGCTTTCTTT.

The chain employs TRBV7-9 and TRBJ2-3, with TRBD2 matching 12 bases. The CDR3 has 16 residues. Trimming removed 4 bases from V and 2 bases from J; junction bases left unmatched: 4. Per germline, CDR1 SEHNR and CDR2 FQNEAQ (reference sequence). CDR3 nucleotides: TGTGCCAGCAGCTCCACTAGCGGGGGGATCACAGATACGCAGTATTTT. This sequence encodes CASSSTSGGITDTQYF.

The chain couples TRBV18 to TRBJ2-2, with 10 bases matching TRBD1. Trimming took 3 bases from V and 6 from J; bases not matched to a gene: 4. Germline V lookup: CDR1 KGHSH, CDR2 LQKENI. The CDR3 runs to 15 residues. The CDR3 DNA is TGTGCCAGCTCACCCCCGGGACAGGGGTCCGGGGAGCTGTTTTTT. This gives the protein CASSPPGQGSGELFF.

The chain couples TRBV4-1 to TRBJ1-2; 8 bases line up with TRBD1. The junction had 5 bases not matched to a gene; V was cut back by 1 base and J by 4 bases. CDR1 is MGHRA and CDR2 is YSYEKL in the germline V gene. The CDR3 is 15 residues long. The DNA of the CDR3 is TGCGCCAGCAGCCAAGGCAGGGGGCTAGTCTATGGCTACACCTTC. Protein: CASSQGRGLVYGYTF.

The rearrangement joins TRBV5-8 to TRBJ1-1; D might be TRBD1 (6 bases). The CDR3 is 13 amino acids. The germline V gene encodes CDR1 SGHTS and CDR2 YDEGEE. The V end lost 10 bases, the J end lost 0 bases, and 13 bases lay between the germline ends. The CDR3 is CASGGDMNTEAFF. The DNA for the CDR3 is TGTGCCTCGGGAGGGGACATGAACACTGAAGCTTTCTTT.

In this sample, this clone turned up a few times. In nucleotides, the CDR3 is TGTGCCAGCAGCCGGACAGGATCCCACTATGGCTACACCTTC. As protein: CASSRTGSHYGYTF. The gene calls are TRBV6-6 and TRBJ1-2, with TRBD1 matching over 7 bases. Trimming at V came to 6 bases and at J to 3 bases, leaving 7 bases not matched to a gene. Per the germline V gene, CDR1 is MNHNY and CDR2 is SVGAGI (reference sequence). The CDR3 has 14 residues.